A single sample gave rise to the 20 T cell receptor beta chains below, sequenced in a study of T cells in Graves' hyperthyroidism and ophthalmopathy. Regions amplified from RNA transcripts were the TCR beta CDR3 regions. A set of HTBI primers served as the primers for a first-round RT-PCR of the TCR CDR3. TCRdb reprocessed the multiplex PCR reads with MiXCR, giving one entry per CDR3 protein. The sample lists roughly 710,000 distinct CDR3 sequences, around 40% occurring once. Sequencing was done on a sample of blood. These receptors originate from a woman between 40 and 50 years old with Graves' hyperthyroidism.

The chain is built from TRBV10-1 and TRBJ2-7; the D is unclear. The V and J ends lost 3 bases and 6 bases respectively, with 0 bases between them. Per germline, CDR1 WNHNN and CDR2 SYGVQD (reference sequence). This CDR3 is 9 amino acids long. CDR3 bases: TGCGCCAGCAGTGACGAGCAGTACTTC. It codes for CASSDEQYF.

The chain joins TRBV7-9 to TRBJ2-3; D is unclear. V was clipped by 6 bases and J by 7 bases, with 5 bases between them. Germline lookup yields CDR1 SEHNR and CDR2 FQNEAQ (reference sequence). CDR3 length equals 10 residues. The CDR3 is CASRGYTQYF. The DNA for the CDR3 is TGTGCCAGCAGGGGATATACGCAGTATTTT.

This chain uses TRBV20-1 with TRBJ1-1; D is ambiguous. Trimming stripped 0 bases from V and 3 bases from J, with 11 bases between. Germline loops: CDR1 DFQATT, CDR2 SNEGSKA (reference sequence). The CDR3 totals 14 residues. The DNA of the CDR3 is TGCAGTGCTAGAGATCCCGGGAGATACACTGAAGCTTTCTTT. This sequence encodes CSARDPGRYTEAFF.

The chain combines TRBV10-2 with TRBJ2-7; D gene ambiguous. CDR3 length: 13 residues. Trimming took 2 bases from V and 1 from J, leaving 6 bases between them. Germline CDR1 is WSHSY and CDR2 is SAAADI. CDR3 bases: TGCGCCAGCAGTGAGAGTCTTTCCTACGAGCAGTACTTC. Translation gives CASSESLSYEQYF.

In regard to this clonotype: This may be a read error, as it is one base from a much larger clone. This chain joins TRBV20-1 and TRBJ2-5; D might be TRBD2 (6 bases). The CDR3 consists of 14 residues. The V gene's germline CDR1 is DFQATT and CDR2 SNEGSKA (reference sequence). The V end lost 3 bases, the J end lost 2 bases, and 13 bases lay between the germline ends. In nucleotides, the CDR3 is TGCAGTGCTAGTACCAGTGGGGGGCAAGAGACCCAGTACTTC. The encoded protein is CSASTSGGQETQYF.

The V and J genes are TRBV5-6 and TRBJ1-5; D perhaps matches TRBD1 (5 bases). V gave up 0 bases and J gave up 9 bases, with 10 bases separating them. The germline CDR1 and CDR2 sequences are SGHDT and YYEEEE. The CDR3 covers 13 residues. CDR3 sequence: CASSLGGDLPQHF. The CDR3 DNA sequence: TGTGCCAGCAGCTTGGGAGGGGACCTGCCCCAGCATTTT.

A note on this clonotype: The junction and the germline gene differ at one end; a read error may be behind it. The chain employs TRBV20-1 and TRBJ2-5, with 8 bases that match TRBD2. This CDR3 is 14 amino acids long. The germline CDR1 and CDR2 sequences are DFQATT and SNEGSKA (reference sequence). In nucleotides, the CDR3 is TGCAGTGCTAGAGTCGGGGGGGCCTCAGAGACCCAGTGCTTC. Protein sequence: CSARVGGASETQCF.

The chain employs TRBV28 and TRBJ2-5; tentatively, D is TRBD1 (5 bases). CDR1 and CDR2 (germline): MDHEN, SYDVKM. V dropped 4 bases and J dropped 5 bases, with 14 bases sitting between them. CDR3 size: 14 residues. In DNA, the CDR3 is TGTGCCAGCAGTTACGACCAGACAGAGGAGACCCAGTACTTC. It yields the protein CASSYDQTEETQYF.

This clonotype was counted many times. The CDR3 coding sequence is TGTGCCAGCAGTGACGGGACTAGCGGGAGCTACGAGCAGTACTTC. It yields the protein CASSDGTSGSYEQYF. The chain combines TRBV6-6 with TRBJ2-7, with 14 bases matching TRBD2. Germline V gene sequence: CDR1 MNHNY, CDR2 SVGAGI (reference sequence). There are 15 residues in the CDR3. The V segment lost 5 bases and the J segment 3 bases; nucleotides outside the gene matches: 3.

Concerning this clonotype itself: A much larger clonotype is one base distant, so this may be a read error. V gene TRBV9 combines with J gene TRBJ2-6; 10 positions agree with TRBD1. This CDR3 has 15 amino acids. Germline V CDR1 and CDR2: SGDLS, YYNGEE. V shed 8 bases, J shed 2 bases, and the junction held 4 bases outside the gene matches. Here the CDR3 DNA reads TGTGCCAGTCAGGGACAGGGGACTGGGGCCAACGTCCTGACTTTC. Translation: CASQGQGTGANVLTF. The full variable domain, in which reference TRBV9 and TRBJ2-6 provide the parts outside the CDR3, is DSGVTQTPKHLITATGQRVTLRCSPRSGDLSVYWYQQSLDQGLQFLIQYYNGEERAKGNILERFSAQQFPDLHSELNLSSLELGDSALYFCASQGQGTGANVLTFGAGSRLTVL.

For this clonotype: Just one base apart from a much larger clone, this may be a read error. The chain carries TRBV7-2 and TRBJ2-5; 13 nucleotides align to TRBD2. The V gene's germline CDR1 is SGHTA and CDR2 FQGNSA. The CDR3 is made up of 15 amino acids. Germline trimming cut 5 bases from V and 4 bases from J; bases unmatched to any gene: 4. The CDR3 DNA sequence: TGTGCCAGCAGCGAGACTAGCGGGGGGCGAGAGACCCAGTACTTC. Residues: CASSETSGGRETQYF.

This clonotype was seen repeatedly, ten times or more. The genes are TRBV13 and TRBJ1-1; TRBD1 matches 11 bases. Germline V gives CDR1 PRHDT, CDR2 FYEKMQ (reference sequence). The CDR3 is 16 residues long. Unmatched junction bases numbered 10, after V lost 5 bases and J lost 5 bases. The CDR3 reads CASSHRDRGTWTEAFF. For the CDR3, the DNA is TGTGCCAGCAGCCACCGGGACAGGGGGACATGGACTGAAGCTTTCTTT.

CDR3 nucleotide sequence: TGTGCCAGCAGTTACGATCGCGGGGAATCGGAGACCCAGTACTTC. Translating it yields CASSYDRGESETQYF. The V gene is TRBV6-2 or TRBV6-3, the J gene TRBJ2-5, with a possible D match to TRBD2 (6 bases). Trimming pared 2 bases from V and 5 bases from J, leaving 15 bases between. Looked up from germline, CDR1 is MNHEY and CDR2 is SVGEGT. The CDR3 covers 15 residues.

The table lists this clonotype with many counts. CDR3 sequence: CASSPRWENTEAFF. CDR3 bases: TGTGCCAGCAGTCCCCGATGGGAGAACACTGAAGCTTTCTTT. The rearrangement links TRBV12-3 or TRBV12-4 to TRBJ1-1; D is undetermined. CDR3 size: 14 residues. Trimming shortened V by 5 bases and J by 1 base, and 11 bases separated the two germline ends.

The chain recombines TRBV5-5 with TRBJ1-2; 10 nucleotides align to TRBD1. From germline, CDR1 is SGHKS and CDR2 YYEKEE (reference sequence). J gave up 5 bases and V 5 bases, and 6 bases lay outside the gene matches. CDR3 length: 14 amino acids. In DNA form, the CDR3 reads TGTGCCAGCAGTGCGACAGGGGGCAGGTATGGCTACACCTTC. Protein: CASSATGGRYGYTF.

There are many counts of this clonotype. A much larger clone differs from this one at a single base, so this may be a read error. The gene calls are TRBV20-1 and TRBJ2-5, with 7 bases matching TRBD2. This CDR3 is 13 amino acids long. Germline CDR1 reads DFQATT; CDR2 reads SNEGSKA (reference sequence). V gave up 4 bases and J gave up 4 bases; unmatched junction bases: 6. Written as DNA, the CDR3 is TGCAGTGCTATGGGGCTAGCGGTAGAGACCCAGTACTTC. This translates into CSAMGLAVETQYF.

This clonotype was found many times. This rearrangement joins TRBV20-1 to TRBJ2-7; the match to TRBD1 covers 9 bases. The trim removed 5 bases at V and 0 bases at J, leaving 11 bases unmatched. CDR1 and CDR2 from the germline V gene are DFQATT and SNEGSKA (reference sequence). This CDR3 is built from 16 residues. The CDR3 region has the DNA TGCAGTGCTTCGGGACAGGGCGGCCACTCCTCCTACGAGCAGTACTTC. The encoded protein is CSASGQGGHSSYEQYF.

This clonotype showed up just once. Sequence at one end of the junction differs from germline and may be a read error. V is TRBV6-1 and J is TRBJ1-1; D not resolved. CDR3 length: 14 residues. Germline V gene sequence: CDR1 MNHNS, CDR2 SASEGT. CDR3 amino acids: CASSEGVLNTEASF. The CDR3 nucleotides are TGTGCCAGCAGTGAGGGTGTCCTAAACACTGAAGCTTCCTTT.

At least ten counts were recorded for this clonotype. The chain joins TRBV10-3 to TRBJ2-2; 8 bases are shared with TRBD2. The CDR3 has 19 amino acids. The germline V gene encodes CDR1 ENHRY and CDR2 SYGVKD. Trimming removed 4 bases from V and 0 bases from J; junction bases left unmatched: 13. This CDR3 reads CAISAAKSSGDANTGELFF. The CDR3 bases are TGTGCCATCAGTGCAGCTAAAAGTAGCGGGGACGCGAACACCGGGGAGCTGTTTTTT.

The J gene is TRBJ1-1, the V gene TRBV2, with no clear D. The V gene lost 6 bases and the J gene lost 0 bases, with 14 bases spanning the gap. This CDR3 has 15 residues. CDR1 is SNHLY and CDR2 is FYNNEI in the germline V gene. The DNA for the CDR3 is TGTGCCAGCAGCGTAGCGTCAGGTCTGAACACTGAAGCTTTCTTT. It translates to CASSVASGLNTEAFF. The variable domain in full, with the rest retrieved from reference TRBV2 and TRBJ1-1, is EPEVTQTPSHQVTQMGQEVILRCVPISNHLYFYWYRQILGQKVEFLVSFYNNEISEKSEIFDDQFSVERPDGSNFTLKIRSTKLEDSAMYFCASSVASGLNTEAFFGQGTRLTVV.